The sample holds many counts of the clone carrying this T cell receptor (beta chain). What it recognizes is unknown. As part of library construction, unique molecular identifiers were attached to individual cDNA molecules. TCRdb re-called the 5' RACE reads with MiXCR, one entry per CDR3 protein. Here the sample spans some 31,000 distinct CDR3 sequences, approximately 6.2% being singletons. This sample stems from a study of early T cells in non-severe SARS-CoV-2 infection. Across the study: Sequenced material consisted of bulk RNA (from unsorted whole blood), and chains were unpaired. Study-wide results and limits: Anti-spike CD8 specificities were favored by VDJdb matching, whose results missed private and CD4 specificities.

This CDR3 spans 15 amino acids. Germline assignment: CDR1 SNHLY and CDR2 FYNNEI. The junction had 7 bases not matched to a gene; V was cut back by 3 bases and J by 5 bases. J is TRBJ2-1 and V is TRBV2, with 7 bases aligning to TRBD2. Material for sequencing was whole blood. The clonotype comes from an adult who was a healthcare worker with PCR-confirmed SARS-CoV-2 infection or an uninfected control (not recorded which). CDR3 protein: CASSDATSIHNEQFF. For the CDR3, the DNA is TGTGCCAGCAGTGATGCGACTAGCATCCACAATGAGCAGTTCTTC.